These 29 T cell receptor beta chains were all obtained from the same sample, sequenced in a study of T-cell memory formation after mild COVID-19. One entry per CDR3 protein results from TCRdb running MiXCR on the 5' RACE reads. The sample holds over 120,000 distinct CDR3 sequences, about 6% seen once. Sequenced sample: PBMCs or a T cell subset sorted from them (not recorded which). The receptors stem from an adult woman who had mild COVID-19 (a few samples of this study predate the infection). Cell type and time point are not known.

About this clonotype itself: This may come from a read error, since a much larger clone is one base off. This rearrangement joins TRBV7-2 to TRBJ2-1; no firm D call. Germline V gene sequence: CDR1 SGHTA, CDR2 FQGNSA. This CDR3 has 14 residues. In DNA, the CDR3 is TGTGCCAGCAGCCATGGAGAACCCTACAATGAGCAGCTCTTC. It encodes CASSHGEPYNEQLF. The whole variable domain, remainder taken from reference TRBV7-2 and TRBJ2-1, is GAGVSQSPSNKVTEKGKDVELRCDPISGHTALYWYRQSLGQGLEFLIYFQGNSAPDKSGLPSDRFSAERTGGSVSTLTIQRTQQEDSAVYLCASSHGEPYNEQLFGPGTRLTVL.

This clonotype was counted only a few times. The chain carries TRBV7-2 and TRBJ2-2, with 7 nucleotides matching TRBD1. This CDR3 is 15 amino acids long. After removal of 4 bases from V and 1 base from J, the junction contained 3 bases not matched to a gene. In germline, CDR1 is SGHTA, CDR2 FQGNSA. The CDR3 nucleotides read TGTGCCAGCAGCTCCCGGACAGGGAACACCGGGGAGCTGTTTTTT. Its protein product is CASSSRTGNTGELFF.

This clonotype was found a few times. The chain recombines TRBV29-1 with TRBJ2-5; D is possibly TRBD1 (5 bases). Trimming removed 8 bases at V and 5 bases at J, with 21 bases between. This CDR3 is built from 14 residues. Germline V lookup: CDR1 SQVTM, CDR2 ANQGSEA. In DNA, the CDR3 is TGCAGCTCATATAGGGCAGGGAAAGGCGAGACCCAGTACTTC. Protein: CSSYRAGKGETQYF.

Ten or more counts support this clonotype. The chain couples TRBV5-1 to TRBJ2-3; 8 bases agree with TRBD1. The CDR3 loop spans 16 amino acids. The junction had 9 bases not matched to a gene; V was cut back by 3 bases and J by 3 bases. Germline-derived CDR1 and CDR2 are SGHRS and YFSETQ. This chain's CDR3 is CASSSGGQGGTDTQYF. CDR3 nucleotide sequence: TGCGCCAGCAGCTCGGGCGGACAGGGTGGGACAGATACGCAGTATTTT.

This clonotype showed up many times. The chain employs TRBV7-3 and TRBJ2-2; a weak D match, TRBD2 (7 bases). The CDR3 runs 16 residues. Germline lookup yields CDR1 SGHTA and CDR2 FQGTGA. Trimming removed 0 bases at V and 4 bases at J, with 12 bases between. The CDR3 DNA reads as TGTGCCAGCAGCTTAACGGGGGGGGCCGCCACCGGGGAGCTGTTTTTT. It yields the protein CASSLTGGAATGELFF.

This clonotype was picked up many times. The chain recombines TRBV20-1 with TRBJ2-5; weak D call: TRBD1 (6 bases). Germline V gene sequence: CDR1 DFQATT, CDR2 SNEGSKA (reference sequence). This CDR3 is built from 15 residues. V lost 3 bases and J lost 5, with 19 bases in between. CDR3 sequence (DNA): TGCAGTGCTAGGGTAACGGGACACTCGATGGAGACCCAGTACTTC. Its translation: CSARVTGHSMETQYF.

This clonotype was seen only a few times. The chain carries TRBV3-1 and TRBJ2-1; D ambiguous. The CDR3 length is 12 residues. Trimming removed 6 bases from V and 9 bases from J, with 12 bases in between. Germline CDR1 is LGHDT and CDR2 is YNNKEL (reference sequence). The CDR3 DNA reads TGTGCCAGCAGATCCCTAGGGCGTGAGCAGTTCTTC. Translating gives CASRSLGREQFF.

This clonotype was seen many times. CDR3 loop: CASSQGRTGSNTEAFF. CDR3 DNA: TGCGCCAGCAGCCAAGGTCGGACAGGCTCGAACACTGAAGCTTTCTTT. J is TRBJ1-1 and V is TRBV4-1; 7 nucleotides match TRBD1. There are 16 residues in the CDR3. Looked up from germline, CDR1 is MGHRA and CDR2 is YSYEKL. The trim removed 1 base at V and 1 base at J, leaving 6 bases unmatched.

This clonotype was seen many times. The chain links TRBV5-1 to TRBJ2-7; the match to TRBD1 covers 7 bases. Unmatched junction bases numbered 10, after V lost 0 bases and J lost 4 bases. The length of the CDR3 is 16 residues. Germline V gene sequence: CDR1 SGHRS, CDR2 YFSETQ. The CDR3 spells CASSLEGTAVHYEQYF. The DNA of the CDR3 is TGCGCCAGCAGCTTGGAGGGGACAGCCGTTCATTACGAGCAGTACTTC.

Turning to this clonotype: Just one base apart from a much larger clone, this may be a read error. The genes are TRBV7-2 and TRBJ1-1; TRBD1 matches 10 bases. The CDR3 consists of 16 residues. Germline V gene data show CDR1 as SGHTA and CDR2 as FQGNSA. CDR3 in amino acids: CASSLTPTTGGTEALF. The CDR3 DNA reads as TGTGCCAGCAGCCTCACCCCGACGACAGGGGGCACTGAAGCTTTATTT.

This clonotype was recorded at least ten times. The chain's CDR3 is CSASPSHNEQFF. CDR3 in DNA: TGCAGCGCCAGCCCTTCCCACAATGAGCAGTTCTTC. The chain is built from TRBV29-1 and TRBJ2-1; D remains unclear. V dropped 7 bases and J dropped 5 bases, with 12 bases sitting between them. From germline, CDR1 is SQVTM and CDR2 ANQGSEA. This CDR3 is 12 amino acids long.

Only a few counts were recorded for this clonotype. The chain couples TRBV27 to TRBJ2-6; D may be TRBD1 (5 bases). The CDR3 loop spans 16 amino acids. CDR1 is MNHEY, CDR2 SMNVEV, per germline (reference sequence). Deletions cut 7 bases from V and 0 bases from J, with 13 bases between. CDR3 in amino acids: CASKKGAPSGANVLTF. CDR3 nucleotides: TGTGCCAGCAAGAAAGGGGCTCCCTCTGGGGCCAACGTCCTGACTTTC.

The rearrangement links TRBV2 to TRBJ1-5; the match to TRBD1 covers 7 bases. V shed 6 bases, J shed 4 bases, and the junction held 9 bases outside the gene matches. The V gene's germline CDR1 is SNHLY and CDR2 FYNNEI. The CDR3 totals 15 residues. CDR3 sequence reads: CASRPDRVGNQPQHF. As DNA, the CDR3 is TGTGCCAGCAGACCAGACAGGGTTGGTAATCAGCCCCAGCATTTT.

This clonotype was recorded many times. This chain connects TRBV29-1 to TRBJ1-1; D might be TRBD1 (5 bases). The CDR3 has 13 residues. Germline V CDR1 and CDR2: SQVTM, ANQGSEA. Trimming pared 7 bases from V and 1 base from J, leaving 13 bases between. The CDR3 sequence: CSESREWNTEAFF. The CDR3 DNA sequence: TGCAGCGAGAGCAGGGAATGGAACACTGAAGCTTTCTTT. The full variable domain, its missing parts supplied by reference TRBV29-1 and TRBJ1-1, is SAVISQKPSRDICQRGTSLTIQCQVDSQVTMMFWYRQQPGQSLTLIATANQGSEATYESGFVIDKFPISRPNLTFSTLTVSNMSPEDSSIYLCSESREWNTEAFFGQGTRLTVV.

At least ten counts were recorded for this clonotype. The chain is built from TRBV12-3 or TRBV12-4 and TRBJ2-3, with 11 bases lining up with TRBD2. J gave up 5 bases and V 10 bases, and 11 bases lay outside the gene matches. This CDR3 has 15 amino acids. CDR3 nucleotide sequence: TGTGCCAACGGGAAACTAGCGGGGGATCAAGATACGCAGTATTTT. This gives the protein CANGKLAGDQDTQYF.

This clonotype was observed many times. The rearrangement joins TRBV5-1 to TRBJ2-5; TRBD1 might be the D (7 bases). Germline CDR1 and CDR2: SGHRS and YFSETQ. The CDR3 sequence is 16 residues long. V was trimmed by 0 bases and J by 2 bases, leaving 14 bases between them. CDR3 sequence: CASSLAGQGGQETQYF. CDR3 nucleotide sequence: TGCGCCAGCAGCTTGGCCGGGCAGGGGGGACAAGAGACCCAGTACTTC. The full variable domain, its missing parts supplied by reference TRBV5-1 and TRBJ2-5, is KAGVTQTPRYLIKTRGQQVTLSCSPISGHRSVSWYQQTPGQGLQFLFEYFSETQRNKGNFPGRFSGRQFSNSRSEMNVSTLELGDSALYLCASSLAGQGGQETQYFGPGTRLLVL.

This clonotype was seen a handful of times. The genes are TRBV3-1 and TRBJ2-1, with D perhaps matching TRBD2 (6 bases). Germline V gene data show CDR1 as LGHDT and CDR2 as YNNKEL (reference sequence). This CDR3 region has 13 residues. Between the trimmed V and J ends, which lost 1 base and 9 bases, there was a span of 10 bases. CDR3 in amino acids: CASSQGLVVEQFF. For the CDR3, the DNA is TGTGCCAGCAGCCAAGGACTAGTGGTTGAGCAGTTCTTC.

This clonotype was detected many times. J is TRBJ2-5 and V is TRBV5-1, with 12 bases identical to TRBD2. CDR1 and CDR2 (germline): SGHRS, YFSETQ. The CDR3 runs 16 residues. Losses at the gene ends were 0 bases for V and 4 bases for J; bases not matched to a gene: 4. In DNA form, the CDR3 reads TGCGCCAGCAGCTTGGGACTAGCGGGGGCCGGAGAGACCCAGTACTTC. It codes for CASSLGLAGAGETQYF.

There are a few counts of this clonotype. V gene TRBV6-5 combines with J gene TRBJ2-7, with a possible D match to TRBD2 (7 bases). CDR3 size: 15 residues. Germline CDR1 and CDR2: MNHEY and SVGAGI. The V end lost 2 bases, the J end lost 3 bases, and 14 bases lay between the germline ends. CDR3 coding DNA: TGTGCCAGCAGTTACAGCAGCGGGACATTCTACGAGCAGTACTTC. It translates to CASSYSSGTFYEQYF.

This clonotype was seen a few times. The J gene is TRBJ2-1, the V gene TRBV29-1; 11 bases map to TRBD1. V was pared by 7 bases and J by 4 bases, with 6 bases of the junction left unmatched. The CDR3 has 14 amino acids. Germline V gene lookup returns CDR1 SQVTM and CDR2 ANQGSEA. For the CDR3, the DNA is TGCAGCGGGTCCGGGACAGGGGGATACAATGAGCAGTTCTTC. Translating gives CSGSGTGGYNEQFF.

This chain uses TRBV5-1 with TRBJ2-2; no reliable D call. The CDR3 covers 14 residues. The germline CDR1 and CDR2 sequences are SGHRS and YFSETQ. The V gene lost 4 bases and the J gene lost 1 base, with 8 bases spanning the gap. CDR3 sequence: CASSTNLNTGELFF. CDR3 DNA: TGCGCCAGCAGCACCAATCTGAACACCGGGGAGCTGTTTTTT.

This clonotype was seen many times. The V gene is TRBV18, the J gene TRBJ2-5; 16 bases agree with TRBD2. Germline CDR1 reads KGHSH; CDR2 reads LQKENI. The CDR3 sequence is 20 residues long. Trimming cost V 1 base and J 7 bases; bases outside gene matches: 15. The CDR3 loop reads CASSPLEGLAGGPTGRTQYF. The DNA of the CDR3 is TGTGCCAGCTCACCACTCGAGGGACTAGCGGGAGGGCCAACCGGGCGGACCCAGTACTTC. Looking up the rest from reference TRBV18 and TRBJ2-5 gives the full variable domain: NAGVMQNPRHLVRRRGQEARLRCSPMKGHSHVYWYRQLPEEGLKFMVYLQKENIIDESGMPKERFSAEFPKEGPSILRIQQVVRGDSAAYFCASSPLEGLAGGPTGRTQYFGPGTRLLVL.

The table lists this clonotype with many counts. The V gene is TRBV5-1, the J gene TRBJ1-2; D unclear. Per the germline V gene, CDR1 is SGHRS and CDR2 is YFSETQ. The CDR3 contains 13 residues. V lost 4 bases, J lost 0 bases, and 7 bases lay in between. The CDR3 DNA sequence: TGCGCCAGCAGCCGGGAAGCTAACTATGGCTACACCTTC. It is translated as CASSREANYGYTF.

This clonotype was counted only a few times. V is TRBV6-2 or TRBV6-3 and J is TRBJ2-3; 13 nucleotides match TRBD2. CDR3 length: 19 amino acids. With V trimmed by 6 bases and J by 5 bases, 17 bases remained unmatched. The V gene's germline CDR1 is MNHEY and CDR2 SVGEGT. The CDR3 reads CASSPTSGRAGYVEDTQYF. CDR3 bases: TGTGCCAGCAGCCCTACTAGCGGGAGGGCCGGTTATGTGGAAGATACGCAGTATTTT.

The chain has TRBV4-3 and TRBJ2-3, with TRBD2 matching over 9 bases. Trimming took 1 base from V and 3 from J; bases not matched to a gene: 5. Per germline, CDR1 LGHNA and CDR2 YSLEER. The CDR3 spans 16 residues. CDR3 bases: TGCGCCAGCAGCCAAGGCGGGAGGGCTAGGACAGATACGCAGTATTTT. This translates into CASSQGGRARTDTQYF.

This clonotype was counted between two and nine times. The rearrangement uses TRBV5-1 and TRBJ2-3; TRBD2 agrees at 14 bases. There are 15 residues in the CDR3. CDR1 is SGHRS, CDR2 YFSETQ, per germline. Unmatched junction bases numbered 3, after V lost 4 bases and J lost 5 bases. The CDR3 DNA reads TGCGCCAGCAGCCCCGGGACTAGCGGGGGAGATACGCAGTATTTT. This sequence encodes CASSPGTSGGDTQYF.

In its sample, this clonotype was seen many times. The genes are TRBV7-9 and TRBJ1-2; perhaps TRBD1 as D (5 bases). This CDR3 comprises 13 residues. V was pared by 1 base and J by 8 bases, with 11 bases between. Germline values: CDR1 SEHNR, CDR2 FQNEAQ (reference sequence). DNA of the CDR3: TGTGCCAGCAGCTTAGAGGGTCGGGGCGGCTACACCTTC. Encoded protein: CASSLEGRGGYTF. Combining the CDR3 with reference TRBV7-9 and TRBJ1-2 gives the whole variable domain DTGVSQNPRHKITKRGQNVTFRCDPISEHNRLYWYRQTLGQGPEFLTYFQNEAQLEKSRLLSDRFSAERPKGSFSTLEIQRTEQGDSAMYLCASSLEGRGGYTFGSGTRLTVV.

The V and J genes are TRBV7-2 and TRBJ2-1; tentatively, D is TRBD1 (6 bases). The V gene's germline CDR1 is SGHTA and CDR2 FQGNSA. This CDR3 is built from 16 residues. The V gene lost 4 bases and the J gene lost 2 bases, with 15 bases spanning the gap. CDR3: CASSSYRALTYNEQFF. The CDR3 DNA reads as TGTGCCAGCAGCTCCTACAGGGCATTGACCTACAATGAGCAGTTCTTC.

This clonotype occurred many times. The chain carries TRBV11-3 and TRBJ2-1; 8 nucleotides agree with TRBD2. Losses at the gene ends were 5 bases for V and 5 bases for J; bases not matched to a gene: 8. The CDR3 covers 15 residues. The germline gives CDR1 SGHNT, CDR2 YENEEA. This CDR3 is CASSAGLADNNEQFF. The DNA of the CDR3 is TGTGCCAGCAGCGCCGGACTAGCAGATAACAATGAGCAGTTCTTC.